The clone carrying this T cell receptor (beta chain) came up a few times. Its antigen is not known. MiXCR, run by TCRdb on the 5' RACE reads, gives a single entry per CDR3 protein. The sample has 580,000 or so distinct CDR3 sequences, 15% to 20% seen once. The data belong to a study of T-cell memory formation after mild COVID-19. The CDR3 runs 17 residues. V lost 1 base to trimming and J lost 2 bases, with 12 bases between them. Germline V gene lookup returns CDR1 LGHNA and CDR2 YNFKEQ. Study-wide results and limits: Balance between CD4 and CD8 was seen in clones contracting day 15 to 85, and a CD4+ lean was seen in later expanders. The finding that pre-infection memory included some responding clones suggested that cross-reactive memory joined. What remained unconfirmed was the SARS-CoV-2 specificity of second-wave clones peaking on day 37. Those CD4+ clones that contracted were mainly in CM and EM (CD8+ ones in EMRA).

This receptor was taken from an adult woman who had mild COVID-19 (a few samples of this study predate the infection). Cell type and time point are not known. What was sequenced was PBMCs or a T cell subset sorted from them (not recorded which). V usage is TRBV4-2 and J usage is TRBJ2-6; no reliable D call. The CDR3 DNA reads as TGTGCCAGCAGCCAAGGCTTCCTCCCCGCTGGGGCCAACGTCCTGACTTTC. Residues: CASSQGFLPAGANVLTF.